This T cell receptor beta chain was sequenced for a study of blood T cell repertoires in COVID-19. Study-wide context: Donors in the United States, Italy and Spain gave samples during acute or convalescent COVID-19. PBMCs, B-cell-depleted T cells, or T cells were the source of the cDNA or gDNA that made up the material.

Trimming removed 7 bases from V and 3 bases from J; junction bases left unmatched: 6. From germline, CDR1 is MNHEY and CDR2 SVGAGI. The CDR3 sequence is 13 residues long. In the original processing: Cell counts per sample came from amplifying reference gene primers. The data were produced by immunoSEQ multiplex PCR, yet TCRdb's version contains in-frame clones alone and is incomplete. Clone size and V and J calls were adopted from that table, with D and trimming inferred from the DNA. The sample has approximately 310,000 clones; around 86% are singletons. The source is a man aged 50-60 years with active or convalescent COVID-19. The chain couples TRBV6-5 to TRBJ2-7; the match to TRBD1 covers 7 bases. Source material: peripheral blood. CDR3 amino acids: CASKSGQFYEQYF. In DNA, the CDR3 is TGTGCCAGCAAATCGGGACAGTTCTACGAGCAGTACTTC.